The 17 T cell receptor beta chains below were found in one sample sequenced in a study of blood T cell repertoires in COVID-19. This table comes from immunoSEQ multiplex PCR, and its TCRdb copy is limited to in-frame clones, with some not included. The repertoire consists of about 64,000 clones, with 88% occurring once and the leading ten covering less than 55%. Specimen: peripheral blood. Receptors were obtained from a woman aged 60 to 75 with COVID-19, enrolled during active disease.

The chain recombines TRBV5-1 with TRBJ1-2; 9 bases agree with TRBD1. The CDR3 is 13 residues long. Germline V CDR1 and CDR2: SGHRS, YFSETQ. Trimming removed 0 bases from V and 8 bases from J; junction bases left unmatched: 2. For the CDR3, the DNA is TGCGCCAGCAGCTTGGGGGACAGGGCGGGCTACACCTTC. This translates into CASSLGDRAGYTF.

The gene calls are TRBV7-2 and TRBJ2-2; no firm D call. V lost 1 base to trimming and J lost 0 bases, with 15 bases between them. From germline, CDR1 is SGHTA and CDR2 FQGNSA. CDR3 length equals 18 residues. The CDR3, as DNA: TGTGCCAGCAGCTTAGAGATGGTCGGCCAGGCGAACACCGGGGAGCTGTTTTTT. Amino acid sequence: CASSLEMVGQANTGELFF.

The chain carries TRBV19 and TRBJ2-1; 7 positions agree with TRBD1. Germline V lookup: CDR1 LNHDA, CDR2 SQIVND (reference sequence). The CDR3 is made up of 15 amino acids. After removal of 9 bases from V and 6 bases from J, the junction contained 14 bases not matched to a gene. The CDR3: CASYKTPGTVNEQFF. The CDR3 DNA follows: TGTGCCAGCTATAAAACCCCCGGGACAGTCAATGAGCAGTTCTTC. Full variable domain (remainder filled in from reference TRBV19 and TRBJ2-1): DGGITQSPKYLFRKEGQNVTLSCEQNLNHDAMYWYRQDPGQGLRLIYYSQIVNDFQKGDIAEGYSVSREKKESFPLTVTSAQKNPTAFYLCASYKTPGTVNEQFFGPGTRLTVL.

V usage is TRBV2 and J usage is TRBJ2-5; TRBD1 is a possible D gene (6 bases). From germline, CDR1 is SNHLY and CDR2 FYNNEI. Trimming took off 7 bases at V and 3 bases at J, with 21 bases between the two ends. The length of the CDR3 is 16 residues. DNA for the CDR3: TGTGCCAGCAAATCGGACAGTCGCCAGGGGAAAGAGACCCAGTACTTC. Protein sequence: CASKSDSRQGKETQYF.

The rearrangement joins TRBV10-3 to TRBJ1-2; D uncertain. The CDR3 runs to 13 residues. Trimming shortened V by 7 bases and J by 8 bases, and 17 bases separated the two germline ends. Germline values: CDR1 ENHRY, CDR2 SYGVKD. The CDR3 is CAITQNWTGGYTF. The DNA for the CDR3 is TGTGCCATCACCCAAAACTGGACGGGAGGCTACACCTTC.

Details on this clone: The sample contains more than one DNA sequence encoding this CDR3. V and J are TRBV28 and TRBJ1-4; 9 bases are a match to TRBD1. Germline trimming cut 5 bases from V and 8 bases from J; bases unmatched to any gene: 6. Germline-derived CDR1 and CDR2 are MDHEN and SYDVKM. CDR3 length equals 14 residues. This CDR3 reads CASSRGQGREKLFF. The CDR3 DNA is TGTGCCAGCAGTCGGGGACAGGGCCGGGAAAAACTGTTTTTT.

The chain has TRBV19 and TRBJ1-5; D call uncertain. From germline, CDR1 is LNHDA and CDR2 SQIVND (reference sequence). The CDR3 has 12 amino acids. V was shortened by 5 bases and J by 4 bases, with 6 bases between the two germline ends. In DNA, the CDR3 is TGTGCCAGTAGTTCCTTGAATCAGCCCCAGCATTTT. Translated: CASSSLNQPQHF.

The chain uses TRBV10-1 and TRBJ2-7; TRBD1 agrees at 10 bases. This CDR3 has 15 residues. V trimming: 5 bases; J trimming: 3 bases; junction bases outside the gene matches: 7. Germline lookup yields CDR1 WNHNN and CDR2 SYGVQD (reference sequence). CDR3 sequence reads: CASSSGTGDLYEQYF. CDR3 nucleotide sequence: TGCGCCAGCAGTTCCGGGACAGGGGACCTCTACGAGCAGTACTTC.

The V and J genes are TRBV4-2 and TRBJ2-3; 13 nucleotides align to TRBD2. The CDR3 totals 18 residues. Germline V gene sequence: CDR1 LGHNA, CDR2 YNFKEQ. J was trimmed by 5 bases and V by 0 bases; bases with no gene match: 8. The CDR3 DNA sequence: TGTGCCAGCAGCCAAGACCCCACTAGCGGGGGGGCCCGAGATACGCAGTATTTT. Residues: CASSQDPTSGGARDTQYF.

This sequence joins TRBV7-9 and TRBJ2-5; D is unclear. Trimming took 4 bases from V and 4 from J, leaving 10 bases between them. Germline values: CDR1 SEHNR, CDR2 FQNEAQ (reference sequence). The CDR3 extends over 13 amino acids. The CDR3 loop reads CASSSIAGETQYF. The CDR3 DNA is TGTGCCAGCAGCTCAATCGCCGGAGAGACCCAGTACTTC.

J is TRBJ2-7 and V is TRBV19; the match to TRBD1 covers 9 bases. Germline V gene sequence: CDR1 LNHDA, CDR2 SQIVND (reference sequence). V lost 3 bases and J lost 3; bases outside the gene matches: 0. The CDR3 totals 13 residues. This chain's CDR3 is CASSMTGGYEQYF. The CDR3 DNA reads as TGTGCCAGTAGTATGACAGGGGGCTACGAGCAGTACTTC. The full variable domain, in which reference TRBV19 and TRBJ2-7 provide the parts outside the CDR3, is DGGITQSPKYLFRKEGQNVTLSCEQNLNHDAMYWYRQDPGQGLRLIYYSQIVNDFQKGDIAEGYSVSREKKESFPLTVTSAQKNPTAFYLCASSMTGGYEQYFGPGTRLTVT.

The chain has TRBV27 and TRBJ2-1; tentatively, D is TRBD1 (5 bases). The CDR3 is made up of 11 amino acids. Germline V lookup: CDR1 MNHEY, CDR2 SMNVEV (reference sequence). Trimming removed 5 bases from V and 10 bases from J, with 9 bases in between. The CDR3 loop is CASSLWGEQFF. The CDR3 DNA follows: TGTGCCAGCAGTCTCTGGGGCGAGCAGTTCTTC.

V and J are TRBV11-3 and TRBJ1-1; D is ambiguous. Germline V gene lookup returns CDR1 SGHNT and CDR2 YENEEA. This CDR3 contains 14 residues. The germline V and J ends were trimmed by 0 bases and 1 base, with 6 bases remaining between them. The chain's CDR3 is CASSLDWQNTEAFF. Written as DNA, the CDR3 is TGTGCCAGCAGCTTAGACTGGCAGAACACTGAAGCTTTCTTT.

On this clone itself: One junction end disagrees with the germline gene, perhaps due to a read error. At the DNA level, this CDR3 is encoded by other sequences in the same sample as well. The chain employs TRBV6-5 and TRBJ1-2; D remains unclear. The CDR3 is made up of 13 amino acids. In germline, CDR1 is MNHEY, CDR2 SVGAGI. CDR3 in DNA: TGTGCCAGCAGCCGAGGAGCGGACTACGGCTACACCTTC. As protein: CASSRGADYGYTF.

This clone occurred once. The V gene is TRBV5-8, the J gene TRBJ1-5; TRBD1 agrees at 8 bases. The ends lost 7 bases at V and 0 bases at J; junction bases unmatched: 0. Germline-derived CDR1 and CDR2 are SGHTS and YDEGEE. CDR3 length: 13 amino acids. The CDR3 is CASGQGSNQPQHF. The CDR3 region has the DNA TGTGCCAGCGGACAGGGTAGCAATCAGCCCCAGCATTTT.

The chain uses TRBV6-2 or TRBV6-3 and TRBJ2-2; 12 bases are a match to TRBD2. After removal of 5 bases from V and 5 bases from J, the junction contained 6 bases not matched to a gene. The germline V gene has CDR1 MNHEY and CDR2 SVGEGT. This CDR3 has 16 amino acids. The CDR3 DNA is TGTGCCAGCAGTATGACTAGCGGGGGTTGGACCGGGGAGCTGTTTTTT. It yields the protein CASSMTSGGWTGELFF.

The chain employs TRBV19 and TRBJ2-1, with 13 bases aligning to TRBD2. The junction had 6 bases not matched to a gene; V was cut back by 7 bases and J by 6 bases. Germline values: CDR1 LNHDA, CDR2 SQIVND (reference sequence). The CDR3 covers 15 residues. Here the CDR3 reads CASNQRTSGSNEQFF. For the CDR3, the DNA is TGTGCCAGTAATCAAAGGACTAGCGGGAGCAATGAGCAGTTCTTC.